This entry lists 28 T cell receptor beta chains sequenced from one sample in a study of human T cells and chemical hapten exposure. Sample time point: patch test 1, 2 weeks after DPC sensitization. The treatment denotes: therapeutic diphenylcyclopropenone sensitization with weekly scalp DPC. TCRdb re-called the RACE reads through MiXCR, storing one row per CDR3 protein. The sample carries approximately 340,000 distinct CDR3 sequences, approximately 6.3% recorded once. The sequences come from whole blood, collected in connection with sensitization to the hapten diphenylcyclopropenone (DPC). Receptor source: a woman under 30 with alopecia areata. Some clones in this sample may be carry-over from other donors' samples.

This clonotype was seen ten or more times. The chain links TRBV20-1 to TRBJ2-7, with TRBD2 matching 9 bases. The germline V gene encodes CDR1 DFQATT and CDR2 SNEGSKA (reference sequence). V dropped 5 bases and J dropped 2; count of bases not matched to a gene: 7. CDR3 length equals 14 residues. In nucleotides, the CDR3 is TGCAGTGCTTATCTAGCGGGGAGGACCTACGAGCAGTACTTC. This gives the protein CSAYLAGRTYEQYF.

With respect to this clonotype: This may come from a read error, since a much larger clone is one base off. The chain has TRBV29-1 and TRBJ2-3; 11 nucleotides line up with TRBD2. The CDR3 runs to 15 residues. V lost 2 bases, J lost 5 bases, and 6 bases stayed unmatched. The germline V gene has CDR1 SQVTM and CDR2 ANQGSEA. This CDR3 reads CSVEKTSGVKDTQYF. CDR3 DNA sequence: TGCAGCGTTGAAAAGACTAGCGGGGTGAAAGATACGCAGTATTTT.

This clonotype occurred a few times. The genes are TRBV20-1 and TRBJ1-5; D possibly corresponds to TRBD1 (5 bases). The V end lost 0 bases, the J end lost 3 bases, and 15 bases lay between the germline ends. In germline, CDR1 is DFQATT, CDR2 SNEGSKA (reference sequence). This CDR3 is 16 amino acids long. The CDR3 sequence is CSARDSSGAHNQPQHF. Here the CDR3 DNA reads TGCAGTGCTAGAGATTCATCCGGGGCCCACAATCAGCCCCAGCATTTT.

The chain uses TRBV10-3 and TRBJ1-1, with TRBD1 matching over 9 bases. The length of the CDR3 is 14 residues. V lost 6 bases to trimming and J lost 6 bases; unmatched junction nucleotides: 8. Per the germline V gene, CDR1 is ENHRY and CDR2 is SYGVKD. The CDR3 reads CAISYTGGTAEAFF. The CDR3 nucleotides read TGTGCCATCAGCTATACAGGGGGCACCGCTGAAGCTTTCTTT.

This clonotype was recorded at least ten times. This chain connects TRBV14 to TRBJ1-2; D is possibly TRBD1 (5 bases). Germline CDR1 is SGHDN and CDR2 is FVKESK. V shed 0 bases and J shed 3 bases, with 14 bases lying between them. The CDR3 extends over 16 amino acids. The DNA of the CDR3 is TGTGCCAGCAGCCAAGAAAAGATAGGGGTTCACTATGGCTACACCTTC. Translation gives CASSQEKIGVHYGYTF.

The table lists this clonotype with a few counts. This sequence joins TRBV4-3 and TRBJ2-3; 7 nucleotides line up with TRBD2. With V trimmed by 1 base and J by 1 base, 11 bases remained unmatched. This CDR3 has 18 residues. CDR1 LGHNA and CDR2 YSLEER come from the germline V gene. CDR3 amino acids: CASSQVGGAAGGTDTQYF. The CDR3 nucleotides read TGCGCCAGCAGCCAAGTCGGCGGGGCGGCGGGGGGCACAGATACGCAGTATTTT.

This clonotype occurred a few times. The gene calls are TRBV29-1 and TRBJ1-1, with TRBD1 as a possible D gene (6 bases). Per germline, CDR1 SQVTM and CDR2 ANQGSEA. Trimming took 7 bases from V and 1 from J, leaving 13 bases between them. The CDR3 has 13 amino acids. CDR3 region: CSAYREENTEAFF. DNA of the CDR3: TGCAGCGCCTACAGGGAAGAGAACACTGAAGCTTTCTTT.

This clonotype was seen more than once but under ten times. This chain links TRBV14 with TRBJ1-4; no clear D. This CDR3 is 15 amino acids long. V was pared by 1 base and J by 5 bases, with 11 bases between. Germline CDR1 is SGHDN and CDR2 is FVKESK. CDR3 bases: TGTGCCAGCAGCCAAGGATTTACGGTGAATGAAAAACTGTTTTTT. Amino acids: CASSQGFTVNEKLFF.

This clonotype was observed many times. The genes are TRBV12-3 or TRBV12-4 and TRBJ1-1, with 10 bases aligning to TRBD1. This CDR3 region has 15 residues. The V segment lost 6 bases and the J segment 5 bases; nucleotides outside the gene matches: 9. The CDR3 DNA reads TGTGCCAGCAGCCGCACGACAGGGGGCTGGACTGAAGCTTTCTTT. It encodes CASSRTTGGWTEAFF.

This clonotype was detected only a few times. This chain uses TRBV3-1 with TRBJ2-3; D is unresolved. CDR1 LGHDT and CDR2 YNNKEL come from the germline V gene (reference sequence). This CDR3 region has 13 residues. Trimming stripped 0 bases from V and 4 bases from J, with 5 bases between. CDR3 sequence reads: CASSQDLPDTQYF. The CDR3 coding sequence is TGTGCCAGCAGCCAAGATCTCCCAGATACGCAGTATTTT.

The V and J genes are TRBV3-1 and TRBJ1-5; D gene uncertain. This CDR3 is built from 15 residues. V was pared by 7 bases and J by 2 bases, with 15 bases between. Germline V gene data show CDR1 as LGHDT and CDR2 as YNNKEL (reference sequence). The CDR3 loop reads CASNLGRLRNQPQHF. CDR3 in DNA: TGTGCCAGCAACCTTGGACGTTTGCGCAATCAGCCCCAGCATTTT. Based on the CDR3 plus reference TRBV3-1 and TRBJ1-5, the full variable domain is DTAVSQTPKYLVTQMGNDKSIKCEQNLGHDTMYWYKQDSKKFLKIMFSYNNKELIINETVPNRFSPKSPDKAHLNLHINSLELGDSAVYFCASNLGRLRNQPQHFGDGTRLSIL.

This chain joins TRBV7-9 and TRBJ1-1; no reliable D call. Germline lookup yields CDR1 SEHNR and CDR2 FQNEAQ (reference sequence). The CDR3 loop spans 10 amino acids. The V end was cut by 5 bases, the J end by 8 bases, with 6 bases between. In DNA, the CDR3 is TGTGCCAGCAGCGGGTTGGAAGCTTTCTTT. It codes for CASSGLEAFF.

V is TRBV11-3 and J is TRBJ2-7, with D uncertain. CDR3 length: 12 amino acids. The ends were cut back, 0 bases at V and 5 bases at J, with 5 bases in the middle. The germline V gene has CDR1 SGHNT and CDR2 YENEEA. The CDR3 loop reads CASSLEPHEQYF. CDR3 DNA: TGTGCCAGCAGCTTAGAACCCCACGAGCAGTACTTC.

Ten or more counts support this clonotype. This chain joins TRBV2 and TRBJ1-2, with D tentatively TRBD1 (5 bases). Trimming cost V 6 bases and J 2 bases, with 10 bases left between them. Per germline, CDR1 SNHLY and CDR2 FYNNEI. The CDR3 totals 13 residues. CDR3 coding DNA: TGTGCCAGCAGGGCTGACAGCAACTATGGCTACACCTTC. Encoded protein: CASRADSNYGYTF. Full variable domain (outside the CDR3, taken from reference TRBV2 and TRBJ1-2): EPEVTQTPSHQVTQMGQEVILRCVPISNHLYFYWYRQILGQKVEFLVSFYNNEISEKSEIFDDQFSVERPDGSNFTLKIRSTKLEDSAMYFCASRADSNYGYTFGSGTRLTVV.

This chain links TRBV20-1 with TRBJ2-3; TRBD2 aligns across 7 bases. Trimming took 0 bases from V and 6 from J; bases not matched to a gene: 9. The CDR3 contains 15 residues. Germline CDR1 reads DFQATT; CDR2 reads SNEGSKA (reference sequence). As DNA, the CDR3 is TGCAGTGCTAGAGATGGGGGGGGTGGCCCGGATACGCAGTATTTT. Amino acid sequence: CSARDGGGGPDTQYF.

This clonotype was counted between two and nine times. This chain uses TRBV6-2 or TRBV6-3 with TRBJ2-4, with D perhaps TRBD1 (6 bases). CDR3 size: 14 residues. V lost 6 bases to trimming and J lost 9 bases, with 18 bases between them. The germline V gene has CDR1 MNHEY and CDR2 SVGEGT. Here the CDR3 reads CASRDGQSNGIQYF. The CDR3 nucleotides read TGTGCCAGCAGGGACGGACAGTCGAATGGCATTCAGTACTTC.

This clonotype was detected only a few times. The genes are TRBV6-1 and TRBJ1-4; 10 nucleotides agree with TRBD1. Trimming took 6 bases from V and 8 from J; bases not matched to a gene: 6. The CDR3 sequence is 14 residues long. Germline V gene data show CDR1 as MNHNS and CDR2 as SASEGT. In nucleotides, the CDR3 is TGTGCCAGCAGGGCCGGGACAGGGGTAGAAAAACTGTTTTTT. This encodes CASRAGTGVEKLFF.

The chain has TRBV7-2 and TRBJ2-5; D not resolved. V was cut by 5 bases and J by 5 bases, with 12 bases left in between. The CDR3 extends over 13 amino acids. From germline, CDR1 is SGHTA and CDR2 FQGNSA. CDR3: CASSPDARETQYF. In nucleotides, the CDR3 is TGTGCCAGCAGCCCGGACGCCCGGGAGACCCAGTACTTC.

This rearrangement joins TRBV10-3 to TRBJ2-1; TRBD2 agrees at 7 bases. V shed 0 bases and J 5 bases; nucleotides not matched to a gene: 10. Germline V gene data show CDR1 as ENHRY and CDR2 as SYGVKD. The CDR3 is 17 amino acids. DNA of the CDR3: TGTGCCATCAGTGAGTCGATGGCCAGCGGGGACCACAATGAGCAGTTCTTC. Protein: CAISESMASGDHNEQFF.

This sequence joins TRBV12-3 or TRBV12-4 and TRBJ2-3, with D perhaps matching TRBD2 (5 bases). This CDR3 is built from 12 residues. V lost 11 bases, J lost 6 bases, and 15 bases lay in between. The CDR3 DNA reads as TGTGCCTCAGCACGGGGTTCGGATACGCAGTATTTT. Translating it yields CASARGSDTQYF.

This clonotype was seen at least ten times. The CDR3 protein is CASSQDWGSGLGNTIYF. Written as DNA, the CDR3 is TGCGCCAGCAGCCAAGATTGGGGAAGTGGTCTTGGAAACACCATATATTTT. The genes are TRBV4-3 and TRBJ1-3; D not resolved. Germline V lookup: CDR1 LGHNA, CDR2 YSLEER. This CDR3 contains 17 residues. The V and J ends lost 0 bases and 3 bases respectively, with 15 bases between them.

This clonotype was counted ten times or more. The genes are TRBV28 and TRBJ2-1; 10 bases agree with TRBD2. Trimming cost V 7 bases and J 5 bases; bases outside gene matches: 11. Germline CDR1 is MDHEN and CDR2 is SYDVKM. The CDR3 sequence is 16 residues long. Here the CDR3 reads CASTTVSGGEDNEQFF. The CDR3 nucleotides read TGTGCCAGCACCACGGTCAGCGGGGGGGAGGACAATGAGCAGTTCTTC.

V is TRBV29-1 and J is TRBJ1-1, with D uncertain. Germline lookup yields CDR1 SQVTM and CDR2 ANQGSEA. The CDR3 is made up of 12 amino acids. The V end lost 4 bases, the J end lost 10 bases, and 16 bases lay between the germline ends. The CDR3 coding sequence is TGCAGCGTTGTCGGGCCTCTGAGTGGAGCTTTCTTT. Translating it yields CSVVGPLSGAFF.

This clonotype has a handful of counts. The chain is built from TRBV5-4 and TRBJ2-1; 10 positions agree with TRBD2. The CDR3 is 16 amino acids. The germline gives CDR1 SGHNT, CDR2 YYREEE (reference sequence). V was pared by 4 bases and J by 7 bases, with 11 bases of the junction left unmatched. CDR3 DNA: TGTGCCAGCAGCCGCGTCAGCGGGGGGGCAAAAAATGAGCAGTTCTTC. Amino acids: CASSRVSGGAKNEQFF.

The chain carries TRBV28 and TRBJ1-1; D ambiguous. The CDR3 has 12 residues. With 5 bases removed from V and 8 bases from J, the gap between germline ends came to 12 bases. Per germline, CDR1 MDHEN and CDR2 SYDVKM. As DNA, the CDR3 is TGTGCCAGCAGTCCGACCCCGGACGAAGCTTTCTTT. This sequence encodes CASSPTPDEAFF.

This clonotype was recorded a few times. This chain uses TRBV4-2 with TRBJ1-4; D not certain. In germline, CDR1 is LGHNA, CDR2 YNFKEQ. The CDR3 is 16 residues long. V dropped 0 bases and J dropped 7 bases, with 15 bases sitting between them. The CDR3, as DNA: TGTGCCAGCAGCCAAGATAGAGGCGAGGAGGGTGAAAAACTGTTTTTT. This translates into CASSQDRGEEGEKLFF.

This clonotype was observed at least ten times. CDR3 sequence reads: CASSRAGAKNIQYF. CDR3 bases: TGTGCCAGCAGCCGCGCCGGGGCCAAAAACATTCAGTACTTC. V and J are TRBV6-5 and TRBJ2-4; D remains ambiguous. Germline CDR1 MNHEY, CDR2 SVGAGI. With 6 bases removed from V and 1 base from J, the gap between germline ends came to 10 bases. The CDR3 totals 14 residues.

This chain joins TRBV9 and TRBJ2-3; D call uncertain. The CDR3 consists of 13 residues. Germline CDR1 reads SGDLS; CDR2 reads YYNGEE. The V gene lost 0 bases and the J gene lost 6 bases, with 8 bases spanning the gap. CDR3 sequence: CASSVASWDTQYF. CDR3 coding DNA: TGTGCCAGCAGCGTAGCGTCGTGGGATACGCAGTATTTT.